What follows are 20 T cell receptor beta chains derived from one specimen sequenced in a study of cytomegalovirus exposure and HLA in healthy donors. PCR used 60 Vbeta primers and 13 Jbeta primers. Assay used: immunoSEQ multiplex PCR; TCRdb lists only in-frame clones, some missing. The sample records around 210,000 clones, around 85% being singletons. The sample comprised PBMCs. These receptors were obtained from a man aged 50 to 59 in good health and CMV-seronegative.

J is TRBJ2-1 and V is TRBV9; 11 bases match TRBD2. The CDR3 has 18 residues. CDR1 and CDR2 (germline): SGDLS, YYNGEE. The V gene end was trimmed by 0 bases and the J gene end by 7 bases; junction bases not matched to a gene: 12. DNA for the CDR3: TGTGCCAGCAGCGTAGAGCGAACCGGGACTAGCGGCTATAATGAGCAGTTCTTC. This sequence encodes CASSVERTGTSGYNEQFF.

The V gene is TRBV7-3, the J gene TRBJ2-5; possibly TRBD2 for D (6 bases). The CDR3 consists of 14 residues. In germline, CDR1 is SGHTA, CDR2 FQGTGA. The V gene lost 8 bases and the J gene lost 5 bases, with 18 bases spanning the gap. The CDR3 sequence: CASPAPGVRETQYF. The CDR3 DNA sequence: TGTGCCAGCCCCGCCCCGGGAGTACGGGAGACCCAGTACTTC.

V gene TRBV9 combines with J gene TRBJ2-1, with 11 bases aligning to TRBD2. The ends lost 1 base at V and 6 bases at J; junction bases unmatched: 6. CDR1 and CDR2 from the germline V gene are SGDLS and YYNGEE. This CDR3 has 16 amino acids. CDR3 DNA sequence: TGTGCCAGCAGCGTATGGGGGACTAGCGGAGGCAATGAGCAGTTCTTC. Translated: CASSVWGTSGGNEQFF.

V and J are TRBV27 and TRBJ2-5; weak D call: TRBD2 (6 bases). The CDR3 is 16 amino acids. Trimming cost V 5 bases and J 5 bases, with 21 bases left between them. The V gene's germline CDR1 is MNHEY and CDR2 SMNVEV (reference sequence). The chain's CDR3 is CASSPGLPRGWETQYF. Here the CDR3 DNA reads TGTGCCAGCAGTCCAGGACTACCCAGAGGGTGGGAGACCCAGTACTTC.

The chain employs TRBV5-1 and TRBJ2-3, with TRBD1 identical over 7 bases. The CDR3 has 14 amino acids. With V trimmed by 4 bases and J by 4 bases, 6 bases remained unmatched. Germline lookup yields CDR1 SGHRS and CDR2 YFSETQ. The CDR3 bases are TGCGCCAGCAGCATACTGACAGGGTCAGATACGCAGTATTTT. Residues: CASSILTGSDTQYF.

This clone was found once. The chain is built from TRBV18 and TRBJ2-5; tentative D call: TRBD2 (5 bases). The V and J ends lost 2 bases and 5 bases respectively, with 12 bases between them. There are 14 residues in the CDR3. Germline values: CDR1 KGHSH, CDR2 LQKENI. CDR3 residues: CASSPNTRAETQYF. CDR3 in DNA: TGTGCCAGCTCACCAAACACGAGGGCGGAGACCCAGTACTTC.

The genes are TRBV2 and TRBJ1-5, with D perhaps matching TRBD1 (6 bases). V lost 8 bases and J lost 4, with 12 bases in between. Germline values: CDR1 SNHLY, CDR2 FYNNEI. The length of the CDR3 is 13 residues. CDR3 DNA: TGTGCCAGCTTGTCGACAGGTAATCAGCCCCAGCATTTT. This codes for CASLSTGNQPQHF.

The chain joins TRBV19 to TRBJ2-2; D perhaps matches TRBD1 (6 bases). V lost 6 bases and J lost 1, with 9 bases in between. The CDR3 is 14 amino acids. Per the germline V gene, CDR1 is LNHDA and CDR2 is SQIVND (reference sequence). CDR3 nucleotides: TGTGCCAGTAGCTCACAGGGGAACACCGGGGAGCTGTTTTTT. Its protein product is CASSSQGNTGELFF.

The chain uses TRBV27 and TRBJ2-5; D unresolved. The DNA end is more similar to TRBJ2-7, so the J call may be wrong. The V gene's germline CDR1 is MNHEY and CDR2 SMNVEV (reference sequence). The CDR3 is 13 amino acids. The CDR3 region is CATRGSLLYEQYF. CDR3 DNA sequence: TGTGCCACTCGAGGTAGTCTGCTCTACGAGCAGTACTTC.

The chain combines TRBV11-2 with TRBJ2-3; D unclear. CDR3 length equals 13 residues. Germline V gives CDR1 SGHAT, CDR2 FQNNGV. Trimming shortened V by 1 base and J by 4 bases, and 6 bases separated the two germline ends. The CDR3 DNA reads TGTGCCAGCAGCTTAGCACGCGCAGATACGCAGTATTTT. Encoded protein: CASSLARADTQYF.

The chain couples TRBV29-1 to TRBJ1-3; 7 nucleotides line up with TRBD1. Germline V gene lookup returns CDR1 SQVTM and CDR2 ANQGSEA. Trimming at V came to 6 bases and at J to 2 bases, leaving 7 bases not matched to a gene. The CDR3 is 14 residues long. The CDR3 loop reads CSVVTGSPGNTIYF. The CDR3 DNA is TGCAGCGTGGTGACAGGGAGCCCTGGAAACACCATATATTTT.

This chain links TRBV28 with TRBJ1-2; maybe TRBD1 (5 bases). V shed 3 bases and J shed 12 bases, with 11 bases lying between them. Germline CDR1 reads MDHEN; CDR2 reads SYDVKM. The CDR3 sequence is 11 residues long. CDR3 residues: CASSLGREDTF. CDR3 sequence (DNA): TGTGCCAGCAGTTTGGGCAGGGAGGACACCTTC.

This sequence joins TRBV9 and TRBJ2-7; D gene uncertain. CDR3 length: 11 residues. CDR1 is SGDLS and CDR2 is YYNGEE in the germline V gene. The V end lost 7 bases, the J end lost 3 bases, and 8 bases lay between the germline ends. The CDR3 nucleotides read TGTGCCAGCCGTTCACTCTACGAGCAGTACTTC. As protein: CASRSLYEQYF. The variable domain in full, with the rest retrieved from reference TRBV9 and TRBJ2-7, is DSGVTQTPKHLITATGQRVTLRCSPRSGDLSVYWYQQSLDQGLQFLIQYYNGEERAKGNILERFSAQQFPDLHSELNLSSLELGDSALYFCASRSLYEQYFGPGTRLTVT.

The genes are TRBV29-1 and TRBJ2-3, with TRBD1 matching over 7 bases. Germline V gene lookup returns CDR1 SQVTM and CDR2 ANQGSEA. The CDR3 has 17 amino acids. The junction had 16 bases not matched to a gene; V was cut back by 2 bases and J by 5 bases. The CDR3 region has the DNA TGCAGCGTTGAAATCCCCCGGGGACAGCGGCGCAGAGATACGCAGTATTTT. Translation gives CSVEIPRGQRRRDTQYF.

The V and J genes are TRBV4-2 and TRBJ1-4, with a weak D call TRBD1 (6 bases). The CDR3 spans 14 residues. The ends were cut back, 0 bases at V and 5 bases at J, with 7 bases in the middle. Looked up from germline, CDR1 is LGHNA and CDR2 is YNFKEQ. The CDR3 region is CASSQDTGNEKLFF. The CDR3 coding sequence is TGTGCCAGCAGCCAAGATACAGGGAATGAAAAACTGTTTTTT.

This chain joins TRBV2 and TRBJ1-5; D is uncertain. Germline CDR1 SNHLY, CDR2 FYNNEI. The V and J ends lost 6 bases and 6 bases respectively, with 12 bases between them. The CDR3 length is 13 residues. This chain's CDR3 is CASSGSGSQPQHF. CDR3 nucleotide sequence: TGTGCCAGCAGCGGGTCTGGGAGTCAGCCCCAGCATTTT.

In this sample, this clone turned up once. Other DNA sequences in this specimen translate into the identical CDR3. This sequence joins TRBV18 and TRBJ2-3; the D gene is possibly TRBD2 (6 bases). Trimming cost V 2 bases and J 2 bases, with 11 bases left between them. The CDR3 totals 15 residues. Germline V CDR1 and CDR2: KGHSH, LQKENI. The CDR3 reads CASSPGRGNTDTQYF. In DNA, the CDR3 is TGTGCCAGCTCACCAGGCCGGGGGAACACAGATACGCAGTATTTT.

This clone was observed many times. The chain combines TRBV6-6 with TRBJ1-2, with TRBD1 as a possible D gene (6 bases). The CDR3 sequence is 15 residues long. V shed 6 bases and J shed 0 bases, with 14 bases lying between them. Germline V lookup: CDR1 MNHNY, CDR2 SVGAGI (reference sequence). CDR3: CASSRVGASNYGYTF. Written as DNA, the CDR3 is TGTGCCAGCAGCCGAGTGGGGGCCTCTAACTATGGCTACACCTTC.

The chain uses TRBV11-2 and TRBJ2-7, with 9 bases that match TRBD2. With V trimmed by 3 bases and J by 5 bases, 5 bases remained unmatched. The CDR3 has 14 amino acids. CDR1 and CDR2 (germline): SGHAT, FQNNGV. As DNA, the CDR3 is TGTGCCAGCAGCTTCATAGCGGGAGAACACGAGCAGTACTTC. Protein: CASSFIAGEHEQYF. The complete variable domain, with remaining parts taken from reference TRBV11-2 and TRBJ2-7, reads EAGVAQSPRYKIIEKRQSVAFWCNPISGHATLYWYQQILGQGPKLLIQFQNNGVVDDSQLPKDRFSAERLKGVDSTLKIQPAKLEDSAVYLCASSFIAGEHEQYFGPGTRLTVT.

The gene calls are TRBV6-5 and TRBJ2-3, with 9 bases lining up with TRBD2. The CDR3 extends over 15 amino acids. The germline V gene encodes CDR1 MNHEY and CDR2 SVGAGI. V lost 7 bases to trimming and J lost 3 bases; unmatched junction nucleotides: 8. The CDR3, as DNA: TGTGCCAGCACCATTAGCGGGAGCGGGACAGATACGCAGTATTTT. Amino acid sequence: CASTISGSGTDTQYF.